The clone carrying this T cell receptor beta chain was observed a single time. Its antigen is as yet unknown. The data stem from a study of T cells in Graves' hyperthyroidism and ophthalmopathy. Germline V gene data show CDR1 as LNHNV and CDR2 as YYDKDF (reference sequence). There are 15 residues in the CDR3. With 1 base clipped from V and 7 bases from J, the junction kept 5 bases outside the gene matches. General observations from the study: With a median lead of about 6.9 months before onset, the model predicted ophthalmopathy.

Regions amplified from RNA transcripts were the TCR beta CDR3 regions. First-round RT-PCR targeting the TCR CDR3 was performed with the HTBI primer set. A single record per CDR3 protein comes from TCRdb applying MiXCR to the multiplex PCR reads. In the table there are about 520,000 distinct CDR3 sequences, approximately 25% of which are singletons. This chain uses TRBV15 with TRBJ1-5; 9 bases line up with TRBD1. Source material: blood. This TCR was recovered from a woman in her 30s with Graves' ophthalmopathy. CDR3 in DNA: TGTGCCACCAGCAGAGCGACAGGGGGTAGGCAGCCCCAGCATTTT. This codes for CATSRATGGRQPQHF.